This passage covers 5 T cell receptor beta chains from one sample sequenced in a study of T cell changes during pregnancy in multiple sclerosis. Here immunoSEQ multiplex PCR was the method, and the copy in TCRdb shows in-frame clones only, minus some. The table shows around 80,000 clones, with approximately 93% occurring only once. This sample comprised peripheral blood, obtained in the second trimester of pregnancy. Source of these receptors: a female donor in good health, enrolled as a control in a pregnancy study.

CDR3 protein: CASSPGQGTYNEQFF. CDR3 nucleotide sequence: TGCGCCAGCAGCCCAGGACAGGGCACCTACAATGAGCAGTTCTTC. V gene TRBV4-1 combines with J gene TRBJ2-1, with 8 bases that match TRBD1. CDR1 and CDR2 from the germline V gene are MGHRA and YSYEKL. There are 15 residues in the CDR3. The V segment lost 4 bases and the J segment 2 bases; nucleotides outside the gene matches: 4.

This clone was observed a single time. The chain is built from TRBV5-1 and TRBJ2-7, with D tentatively TRBD2 (5 bases). The CDR3 consists of 16 residues. Germline V CDR1 and CDR2: SGHRS, YFSETQ. The V end was cut by 6 bases, the J end by 0 bases, with 19 bases between. The CDR3 is CASTQETGNLSYEQYF. The CDR3 DNA reads TGCGCCAGCACTCAGGAAACGGGGAACCTCTCCTACGAGCAGTACTTC.

This chain links TRBV5-1 with TRBJ1-1, with 7 positions matching TRBD1. The germline gives CDR1 SGHRS, CDR2 YFSETQ. The CDR3 is 15 residues long. V was pared by 5 bases and J by 1 base, with 8 bases of the junction left unmatched. CDR3 nucleotides: TGCGCCAGCAGTGATTACAGGGGCCGGAACACTGAAGCTTTCTTT. Protein sequence: CASSDYRGRNTEAFF.

V usage is TRBV28 and J usage is TRBJ2-7; TRBD1 matches 7 bases. Germline values: CDR1 MDHEN, CDR2 SYDVKM. This CDR3 is 15 amino acids long. V trimming: 5 bases; J trimming: 2 bases; junction bases outside the gene matches: 9. The CDR3 DNA sequence: TGTGCCAGCAGTCCCGGGACAGAAAAGACCTACGAGCAGTACTTC. As protein: CASSPGTEKTYEQYF.

The CDR3 here is CSVNRVQKLFF. The CDR3 DNA reads as TGCAGTGTCAACAGGGTACAAAAACTGTTTTTT. This chain connects TRBV20-1 to TRBJ1-4, with D perhaps TRBD1 (6 bases). The CDR3 runs to 11 residues. The V end was cut by 7 bases, the J end by 9 bases, with 12 bases between. Germline V lookup: CDR1 DFQATT, CDR2 SNEGSKA (reference sequence).